A selection of T cell receptor beta chains follows, all from one sample in a study of T cell changes during pregnancy in multiple sclerosis. Sequenced by immunoSEQ multiplex PCR; TCRdb stores in-frame clones only, minus some. The sample contains around 70,000 clones, 91% of which appear only once. The input for sequencing was peripheral blood, taken in the second trimester of pregnancy. These receptors were obtained from a female donor with multiple sclerosis, enrolled in a pregnancy study. Each CDR3 is given with its conserved first and last residue. D genes are given only for firm matches. Where a row states a size, it is once, few, many or the class of an expanded clone; other rows omit it.

D	V	size	J	DNA	CDR3
.	TRBV5-6	.	TRBJ1-1	TGTGCCAGCAGGCCCGACCACAGGGTATCGACTGAAGCTTTCTTT	CASRPDHRVSTEAFF
TRBD2	TRBV7-2	.	TRBJ2-7	TGTGCCAGCAGCTCTTTCGGACTAGCGGGGGGGCAAGCAATCGAGCAGTACTTC	CASSSFGLAGGQAIEQYF
.	TRBV2	.	TRBJ1-1	TGTGCCAGCAGTGAAGCGGGGGGGCCGCCCGCCATGAACACTGAAGCTTTCTTT	CASSEAGGPPAMNTEAFF
TRBD1	TRBV6-1	few	TRBJ2-5	TGTGCCAGCAAGAGGGGGACAGGACTTCAAGAGACCCAGTACTTC	CASKRGTGLQETQYF
.	TRBV19	once	TRBJ2-2	TGTGCCAGTAGTATAAGACAGAACACCGGGGAGCTGTTTTTT	CASSIRQNTGELFF
.	TRBV4-2	.	TRBJ1-6	TGTGCCAGCAGCCAAGGTATTCAGGGAAGCTCCTATAATTCACCCCTCCACTTT	CASSQGIQGSSYNSPLHF
.	TRBV7-8	.	TRBJ1-2	TGTGCCAGCAGCTTACGAGGGAAGCATGGCTACACCTTC	CASSLRGKHGYTF
TRBD2	TRBV6-5	.	TRBJ2-2	TGTGCCAGCTCCTCGATGGGGGGGAGCACCGGGGAGCTGTTTTTT	CASSSMGGSTGELFF
.	TRBV29-1	.	TRBJ1-1	TGCAGCGTTCACCCCGCGGAAGGTAAGAACACTGAAGCTTTCTTT	CSVHPAEGKNTEAFF
.	TRBV6-6	.	TRBJ2-7	TGTGCCAGCAGTTCTACCATCGGGGTATACGAGCAGTACTTC	CASSSTIGVYEQYF
TRBD1	TRBV4-3	.	TRBJ1-4	TGCGCCAGCAGCGACGGCAGGGGGGATGAAAAACTGTTTTTT	CASSDGRGDEKLFF
.	TRBV19	.	TRBJ1-2	TGTGCCAGTAGTATAGATCGGGGTTACGGCTACACCTTC	CASSIDRGYGYTF
.	TRBV7-2	.	TRBJ2-7	TGTGCCAGCAGCTTAGCGCTCGGGGGCGAGCAGTACTTC	CASSLALGGEQYF
TRBD1	TRBV27	.	TRBJ1-5	TGTGCCAGCAGACCAGACAGGGGGCGAAATCAGCCCCAGCATTTT	CASRPDRGRNQPQHF
.	TRBV9	few	TRBJ1-1	TGTGCCAGCCCCCGGATCTATAAAGGGGGTTTCGGTGAAGCTTTCTTT	CASPRIYKGGFGEAFF
.	TRBV20-1	once	TRBJ2-3	TGCAGTGCTCCTCTTGATGGCACGCAGTATTTT	CSAPLDGTQYF
.	TRBV6-5	.	TRBJ1-1	TGTGCCAGCAGTCCTCAGGGGACCAACACTGAAGCTTTCTTT	CASSPQGTNTEAFF
.	TRBV15	.	TRBJ1-5	TGTGCCACCAGCAGAGAGTACAGGCCTAATCAGCCCCAGCATTTT	CATSREYRPNQPQHF
.	TRBV29-1	.	TRBJ1-2	TGCAGCTTATGGGACACTTTTAACTATGGCTACACCTTC	CSLWDTFNYGYTF
.	TRBV11-2	.	TRBJ1-1	TGTGCCAGCAGCTTAGCGGGGGGCGCGGGAGCTTTCTTT	CASSLAGGAGAFF
.	TRBV19	.	TRBJ2-7	TGTGCCAGTAGTACAGGGATACTCTACGAGCAGTACTTC	CASSTGILYEQYF
.	TRBV9	.	TRBJ2-2	TGTGCCAGCAGCGTAGTCGGTCACGAGTCGAACACCGGGGAGCTGTTTTTT	CASSVVGHESNTGELFF
.	TRBV7-9	.	TRBJ1-1	TGTGCCAGCAGCTTCAGGGGCCGCAATGAAGCTTTCTTT	CASSFRGRNEAFF
TRBD1	TRBV9	.	TRBJ2-7	TGTGCCAGCAGTACTACACAGGGGTTATGGGTCGAGCAGTACTTC	CASSTTQGLWVEQYF
TRBD1	TRBV23-1	.	TRBJ2-7	TGCGCCAGCAGTCAATCTAACTCCGGACAGGGTACCTACGAGCAGTACTTC	CASSQSNSGQGTYEQYF
TRBD1	TRBV19	.	TRBJ1-1	TGTGCCAGTAGCCACAGGGGGAAGGGCACTGAAGCTTTCTTT	CASSHRGKGTEAFF
.	TRBV4-2	.	TRBJ2-6	TGTGCCAGCAGCCAAGGGGCAGGCACTGGGGCCAACGTCCTGACTTTC	CASSQGAGTGANVLTF